This T cell receptor (beta chain) was documented in a study of graft-versus-host responses after intestinal transplantation. The V gene's germline CDR1 is SGHRS and CDR2 YFSETQ. V lost 1 base to trimming and J lost 4 bases; unmatched junction nucleotides: 8. The CDR3 is 16 residues long. This table comes from immunoSEQ multiplex PCR, and its TCRdb copy is limited to in-frame clones, with some not included. The sample consists of just under 55,000 clones, about 89% of them appearing once. Specimen: PBMCs, collected about 93 weeks after intestinal transplant. This receptor was identified in a human patient who received an intestinal transplant, so some T cells may come from the graft donor. This chain joins TRBV5-1 and TRBJ2-5; TRBD2 matches 9 bases. Here the CDR3 DNA reads TGCGCCAGCAGCTTGATGTCCAGCGGGGGGTTAGAGACCCAGTACTTC. Translation: CASSLMSSGGLETQYF.